A selection of T cell receptor beta chains follows, all from one sample in a study of blood T cell repertoires in COVID-19. TCRdb keeps only in-frame clones here, not all; method: immunoSEQ multiplex PCR. The profile shows hundreds of thousands of clones, approximately 86% of them singletons. The sample consisted of PBMCs or T cells enriched from blood (not recorded which). These receptors were collected from a woman in her 40s with acute COVID-19. CDR3s include the opening cysteine and the closing phenylalanine or tryptophan. Fields, in order: J gene, D gene, V gene, clone size, CDR3 protein, CDR3 DNA. D genes are given only for firm matches. A row's size may be missing; if present it is once, few, many or a size class.

J gene: TRBJ2-7; D gene: NA; V gene: TRBV3-1/TRBV3-2; clone size: once; CDR3 protein: CASSTTLSSYEQYF; CDR3 DNA: TGTGCCAGCAGCACGACTTTAAGCTCCTACGAGCAGTACTTC
J gene: TRBJ1-1; D gene: TRBD1; V gene: TRBV7-9; clone size: once; CDR3 protein: CASSLEGQLNTEAFF; CDR3 DNA: TGTGCCAGCAGCTTAGAGGGACAGTTGAACACTGAAGCTTTCTTT
J gene: TRBJ2-7; D gene: NA; V gene: TRBV5-1; clone size: few; CDR3 protein: CASSLDRTYEQYF; CDR3 DNA: TGCGCCAGCAGCTTGGACAGAACCTACGAGCAGTACTTC
J gene: TRBJ1-2; D gene: NA; V gene: TRBV18; clone size: NA; CDR3 protein: CASSSGEGYTF; CDR3 DNA: TGTGCCAGCTCATCAGGGGAAGGCTACACCTTC
J gene: TRBJ1-3; D gene: NA; V gene: TRBV27; clone size: NA; CDR3 protein: CASSQNPGFGNTIYF; CDR3 DNA: TGTGCCAGCAGCCAAAACCCAGGGTTCGGAAACACCATATATTTT
J gene: TRBJ1-1; D gene: NA; V gene: TRBV29-1; clone size: few; CDR3 protein: CSVEGGLGTEAFF; CDR3 DNA: TGCAGCGTTGAAGGGGGCCTTGGGACTGAAGCTTTCTTT
J gene: TRBJ2-1; D gene: TRBD2; V gene: TRBV5-4; clone size: NA; CDR3 protein: CASSRRLAGYNEQFF; CDR3 DNA: TGTGCCAGCAGCCGTCGACTAGCGGGGTACAATGAGCAGTTCTTC
J gene: TRBJ1-1; D gene: TRBD1; V gene: TRBV30; clone size: NA; CDR3 protein: CACKGTGNTEAFF; CDR3 DNA: TGTGCCTGTAAAGGGACAGGTAACACTGAAGCTTTCTTT
J gene: TRBJ2-1; D gene: TRBD1; V gene: TRBV5-1; clone size: NA; CDR3 protein: CASDLTGGLYEQFF; CDR3 DNA: TGCGCCAGTGACTTGACAGGGGGCTTGTATGAGCAGTTCTTC
J gene: TRBJ2-2; D gene: NA; V gene: TRBV5-1; clone size: NA; CDR3 protein: CASSLGDTSDRELFF; CDR3 DNA: TGCGCCAGCAGCTTAGGGGACACGTCCGATAGGGAGCTGTTTTTT
J gene: TRBJ1-4; D gene: NA; V gene: TRBV5-1; clone size: NA; CDR3 protein: CASSSPANEKLFF; CDR3 DNA: TGCGCCAGCAGCTCCCCTGCTAATGAAAAACTGTTTTTT
J gene: TRBJ1-2; D gene: NA; V gene: TRBV5-1; clone size: few; CDR3 protein: CASSLPDNVYGYTF; CDR3 DNA: TGCGCCAGCAGCTTGCCCGACAACGTCTATGGCTACACCTTC
J gene: TRBJ1-5; D gene: NA; V gene: TRBV7-2; clone size: NA; CDR3 protein: CASSLGPGGQPQHF; CDR3 DNA: TGTGCCAGCAGCTTAGGTCCGGGGGGACAGCCCCAGCATTTT